These 25 T cell receptor beta chains were sequenced from one sample in a study of blood T cell repertoires in COVID-19. Clones were sequenced by immunoSEQ multiplex PCR, and TCRdb holds only the in-frame ones, with some missing. This table has under 250,000 clones, 85% to 90% appearing once. Sequenced input: PBMCs or T cells enriched from blood (not recorded which). These receptor sequences come from a woman younger than 30 in a cohort exposed to, infected with or recovered from COVID-19 (not recorded which).

The genes are TRBV4-1 and TRBJ1-1; D is unclear. The CDR3 is 12 residues long. Germline CDR1 MGHRA, CDR2 YSYEKL. V shed 1 base and J shed 7 bases, with 7 bases lying between them. The chain's CDR3 is CASSQAYSEAFF. DNA of the CDR3: TGCGCCAGCAGCCAAGCCTACAGTGAAGCTTTCTTT.

V is TRBV29-1 and J is TRBJ1-1; no firm D call. CDR3 length: 15 amino acids. Germline lookup yields CDR1 SQVTM and CDR2 ANQGSEA. V lost 4 bases, J lost 1 base, and 16 bases lay in between. Here the CDR3 reads CSVAGGGPENTEAFF. CDR3 nucleotide sequence: TGCAGCGTTGCCGGCGGAGGGCCAGAGAACACTGAAGCTTTCTTT.

V and J are TRBV4-2 and TRBJ1-4, with a possible D match to TRBD1 (5 bases). Looked up from germline, CDR1 is LGHNA and CDR2 is YNFKEQ. The CDR3 totals 13 residues. V was trimmed by 5 bases and J by 6 bases, leaving 10 bases between them. The CDR3 loop reads CASSEQGDEKLFF. Here the CDR3 DNA reads TGTGCCAGCAGCGAGCAGGGCGATGAAAAACTGTTTTTT.

The genes are TRBV2 and TRBJ2-7, with 8 bases lining up with TRBD2. Germline assignment: CDR1 SNHLY and CDR2 FYNNEI. The CDR3 length is 13 residues. J gave up 7 bases and V 7 bases, and 9 bases lay outside the gene matches. The CDR3 region has the DNA TGTGCCAGCACGGCTAGCGGGCGCGGGGAGCAGTACTTC. The encoded protein is CASTASGRGEQYF.

The genes are TRBV11-2 and TRBJ2-5; the D gene is possibly TRBD2 (5 bases). V was trimmed by 0 bases and J by 5 bases, leaving 16 bases between them. Germline V gene data show CDR1 as SGHAT and CDR2 as FQNNGV. This CDR3 spans 16 amino acids. Here the CDR3 reads CASSLEPGRVQETQYF. The CDR3 DNA is TGTGCCAGCAGCTTAGAGCCCGGGCGGGTCCAGGAGACCCAGTACTTC.

This clone has a handful of counts. The chain joins TRBV7-9 to TRBJ2-1; TRBD2 agrees at 10 bases. Germline trimming cut 0 bases from V and 8 bases from J; bases unmatched to any gene: 4. Germline V gives CDR1 SEHNR, CDR2 FQNEAQ (reference sequence). The CDR3 totals 15 residues. As DNA, the CDR3 is TGTGCCAGCAGCTTAGCGGGACTAGCGACGGATGAGCAGTTCTTC. Protein product: CASSLAGLATDEQFF.

This clone was observed a few times. The gene calls are TRBV9 and TRBJ2-3, with unresolved D. CDR3 length equals 12 residues. The germline gives CDR1 SGDLS, CDR2 YYNGEE. The germline V and J ends were trimmed by 0 bases and 4 bases, with 3 bases remaining between them. In DNA, the CDR3 is TGTGCCAGCAGCGTAGGGCCAGATACGCAGTATTTT. Protein: CASSVGPDTQYF.

The chain couples TRBV15 to TRBJ2-1, with 10 bases aligning to TRBD2. The CDR3 extends over 17 amino acids. Looked up from germline, CDR1 is LNHNV and CDR2 is YYDKDF (reference sequence). After removal of 1 base from V and 2 bases from J, the junction contained 5 bases not matched to a gene. CDR3 in DNA: TGTGCCACCAGCAGAGCCCTAGCGGGAGCCCCCTACAATGAGCAGTTCTTC. It is translated as CATSRALAGAPYNEQFF.

This clone was detected a few times. V is TRBV27 and J is TRBJ2-3; the D gene is possibly TRBD2 (5 bases). V gave up 2 bases and J gave up 0 bases, with 21 bases separating them. CDR1 and CDR2 (germline): MNHEY, SMNVEV (reference sequence). The CDR3 covers 19 residues. This CDR3 reads CASSLRPPLASGSTDTQYF. For the CDR3, the DNA is TGTGCCAGCAGTTTACGCCCCCCCCTCGCTTCGGGGAGCACAGATACGCAGTATTTT.

The gene calls are TRBV12-3 or TRBV12-4 and TRBJ1-5; D is unclear. V shed 5 bases and J shed 6 bases, with 11 bases lying between them. The CDR3 spans 13 residues. CDR3 sequence (DNA): TGTGCCAGCAGTCCCGGGGTAAGTCAGCCCCAGCATTTT. It is translated as CASSPGVSQPQHF.

The V and J genes are TRBV29-1 and TRBJ1-3; tentative D call: TRBD1 (6 bases). This CDR3 is built from 15 residues. CDR1 is SQVTM and CDR2 is ANQGSEA in the germline V gene. V gave up 4 bases and J gave up 0 bases, with 13 bases separating them. This CDR3 reads CSVVPQGSSGNTIYF. As DNA, the CDR3 is TGCAGCGTTGTCCCGCAGGGGTCCTCTGGAAACACCATATATTTT.

The chain carries TRBV12-5 and TRBJ1-1; 8 positions agree with TRBD1. Germline CDR1 LGHNT, CDR2 FRNRAP. This CDR3 has 15 amino acids. V trimming: 5 bases; J trimming: 3 bases; junction bases outside the gene matches: 8. CDR3 in DNA: TGTGCTAGTGGTACCTACCAGGGGGCTGACACTGAAGCTTTCTTT. Its translation is CASGTYQGADTEAFF.

In this sample, this clone turned up once. The chain joins TRBV7-9 to TRBJ2-7, with TRBD2 matching over 8 bases. The V and J ends lost 1 base and 1 base, in that order; junction bases with no gene match: 3. CDR3 size: 15 residues. Germline CDR1 reads SEHNR; CDR2 reads FQNEAQ (reference sequence). CDR3 in DNA: TGTGCCAGCAGCTTAGTTGCGGGGGGATCCTACGAGCAGTACTTC. This translates into CASSLVAGGSYEQYF.

This chain connects TRBV7-9 to TRBJ2-1, with 11 bases that match TRBD2. Germline lookup yields CDR1 SEHNR and CDR2 FQNEAQ (reference sequence). This CDR3 spans 18 amino acids. With V trimmed by 4 bases and J by 0 bases, 8 bases remained unmatched. The CDR3: CASSSEVTSGASYNEQFF. CDR3 DNA: TGTGCCAGCAGCTCCGAAGTGACTAGCGGGGCCTCCTACAATGAGCAGTTCTTC.

The chain carries TRBV19 and TRBJ2-1; 10 bases fit TRBD2. Germline CDR1 reads LNHDA; CDR2 reads SQIVND (reference sequence). This CDR3 spans 15 amino acids. Trimming removed 9 bases from V and 0 bases from J; junction bases left unmatched: 5. The CDR3 bases are TGTGCCAGCCGGACTAGCGGAAGCTCCTACAATGAGCAGTTCTTC. Translated: CASRTSGSSYNEQFF.

The chain is built from TRBV3-1 (or the pseudogene TRBV3-2) and TRBJ2-5; a weak D match, TRBD1 (6 bases). The length of the CDR3 is 16 residues. Trimming removed 3 bases from V and 5 bases from J, with 19 bases in between. Germline CDR1 reads LGHDT; CDR2 reads YNNKEL (reference sequence). CDR3 nucleotides: TGTGCCAGCAGCCACACTACGAAGGGGGATGGGGAGACCCAGTACTTC. This gives the protein CASSHTTKGDGETQYF.

A single count supports this clone. The rearrangement joins TRBV29-1 to TRBJ1-1; no reliable D call. The V gene's germline CDR1 is SQVTM and CDR2 ANQGSEA. This CDR3 is built from 15 residues. Between the trimmed V and J ends, which lost 0 bases and 3 bases, there was a span of 14 bases. CDR3 sequence: CSVEDQGGWDTEAFF. The CDR3 bases are TGCAGCGTTGAAGATCAAGGAGGGTGGGACACTGAAGCTTTCTTT.

This clone was detected a few times. The chain uses TRBV11-2 and TRBJ1-2; D not resolved. The germline V gene has CDR1 SGHAT and CDR2 FQNNGV. Between the trimmed V and J ends, which lost 8 bases and 1 base, there was a span of 14 bases. The CDR3 runs 14 residues. The DNA for the CDR3 is TGTGCCAGCGAAGAGAATGCGGGTAACTATGGCTACACCTTC. Translating it yields CASEENAGNYGYTF.

This clone is a singleton in its sample. The chain carries TRBV5-1 and TRBJ2-3, with D possibly matching TRBD2 (6 bases). Looked up from germline, CDR1 is SGHRS and CDR2 is YFSETQ. The V and J ends lost 0 bases and 5 bases respectively, with 13 bases between them. CDR3 length: 15 amino acids. The DNA for the CDR3 is TGCGCCAGCAGCTTGGAATTGGGGAGGAAAGATACGCAGTATTTT. Translated: CASSLELGRKDTQYF.

The chain has TRBV6-4 and TRBJ1-1, with unresolved D. Trimming removed 3 bases at V and 1 base at J, with 6 bases between. Germline values: CDR1 MRHNA, CDR2 SNTAGT. The CDR3 is 13 amino acids. CDR3: CASSENGNTEAFF. Here the CDR3 DNA reads TGTGCCAGCAGTGAAAACGGGAACACTGAAGCTTTCTTT.

The CDR3 loop reads CASSLMQGVPSSTDTQYF. The CDR3 nucleotides are TGTGCCAGCAGTTTAATGCAGGGTGTCCCCTCTAGCACAGATACGCAGTATTTT. J is TRBJ2-3 and V is TRBV28, with a tentative D call TRBD1 (5 bases). Germline V CDR1 and CDR2: MDHEN, SYDVKM. The CDR3 has 18 residues. Trimming stripped 2 bases from V and 0 bases from J, with 18 bases between.

CDR3 sequence: CASSLSTSWNEQFF. For the CDR3, the DNA is TGTGCCAGCAGCTTGTCTACCTCCTGGAATGAGCAGTTCTTC. The rearrangement links TRBV5-6 to TRBJ2-1; no definite D call. CDR1 and CDR2 (germline): SGHDT, YYEEEE. The CDR3 is 14 residues long. The V end lost 1 base, the J end lost 7 bases, and 12 bases lay between the germline ends. The full variable domain, completed using reference TRBV5-6 and TRBJ2-1, is DAGVTQSPTHLIKTRGQQVTLRCSPKSGHDTVSWYQQALGQGPQFIFQYYEEEERQRGNFPDRFSGHQFPNYSSELNVNALLLGDSALYLCASSLSTSWNEQFFGPGTRLTVL.

This chain uses TRBV28 with TRBJ2-7; maybe TRBD2 (5 bases). Trimming shortened V by 10 bases and J by 2 bases, and 12 bases separated the two germline ends. This CDR3 is 12 amino acids long. CDR1 is MDHEN and CDR2 is SYDVKM in the germline V gene. The CDR3 protein is CATRDVPYEQYF. The CDR3 DNA sequence: TGTGCCACCCGGGATGTTCCCTACGAGCAGTACTTC.

The chain combines TRBV6-1 with TRBJ2-7; D is unresolved. V shed 2 bases and J shed 6 bases, with 11 bases lying between them. Germline loops: CDR1 MNHNS, CDR2 SASEGT. The CDR3 spans 13 residues. This CDR3 reads CASSETGQREQYF. For the CDR3, the DNA is TGTGCCAGCAGTGAAACTGGCCAGCGCGAGCAGTACTTC.

This chain links TRBV19 with TRBJ1-2; D remains unclear. Trimming took off 3 bases at V and 4 bases at J, with 15 bases between the two ends. Germline CDR1 is LNHDA and CDR2 is SQIVND (reference sequence). This CDR3 has 15 residues. CDR3 in DNA: TGTGCCAGTAGTATCCCCGGGAGGGCCGGCTATGGCTACACCTTC. This sequence encodes CASSIPGRAGYGYTF.